This T cell receptor beta chain was captured by sequencing in a study of T cell responses to AZD1222 COVID-19 vaccine. Libraries were prepared by immunoSEQ multiplex PCR; TCRdb keeps only in-frame clonotypes and omits some of them. The table has 250,000 to 300,000 clones, about 94% seen once; the top ten hold 0.55%. J was trimmed by 5 bases and V by 5 bases; bases with no gene match: 6. CDR1 SGHVS and CDR2 FQNEAQ come from the germline V gene. The CDR3 is 14 residues long. This material consisted of peripheral blood, taken 28 days after the second AZD1222 dose. The chain employs TRBV7-8 and TRBJ1-5, with 7 bases identical to TRBD1. This TCR was sampled from an adult who received the AZD1222 COVID-19 vaccine. CDR3 nucleotides: TGTGCCAGCAGCCCTAGGGGGCCATATCAGCCCCAGCATTTT. Translation: CASSPRGPYQPQHF.